The subject of this entry is one TCR beta chain. PCR used 60 Vbeta primers and 13 Jbeta primers. Only in-frame clones appear in the TCRdb table, and some are missing; sequencing was by immunoSEQ multiplex PCR. The sample yields 190,000 or so clones, under 90% seen once. The source of the sample is a study of cytomegalovirus exposure and HLA in healthy donors. With V trimmed by 1 base and J by 1 base, 17 bases remained unmatched. The CDR3 is 20 amino acids. Germline V gene lookup returns CDR1 MGHRA and CDR2 YSYEKL. The chain recombines TRBV4-1 with TRBJ2-5; 8 bases match TRBD2. This sequence originates from a boy aged 2 to 10 in good health and CMV-seronegative. The sample comprised PBMCs. The CDR3, as DNA: TGCGCCAGCAGCCAAGTACACGGGGGGGCACAGAATAGCACCCAAGAGACCCAGTACTTC. Translating gives CASSQVHGGAQNSTQETQYF.